This entry lists 2 T cell receptor beta chains sequenced from one sample in a study of OX40 agonist ivuxolimab in advanced cancers. Sequencing used immunoSEQ multiplex PCR; TCRdb keeps in-frame clones, though not all of them. The data contain over 20,000 clones, more than 75% of them seen just once; the ten biggest clones take up about a tenth. The sequencing used CD4+ or CD8+ T cells sorted from blood, collected in a trial of the OX40 agonist ivuxolimab. Receptor source: an adult with an advanced solid tumor such as melanoma, head and neck, liver or kidney cancer.

V is TRBV7-6 and J is TRBJ2-5, with D possibly matching TRBD2 (5 bases). Germline-derived CDR1 and CDR2 are SGHVS and FNYEAQ. CDR3 length: 16 residues. V lost 1 base, J lost 1 base, and 13 bases lay in between. This CDR3 reads CASSLVAGNLQETQYF. Here the CDR3 DNA reads TGTGCCAGCAGCTTAGTGGCGGGCAACCTCCAAGAGACCCAGTACTTC.

This chain joins TRBV5-1 and TRBJ1-4; TRBD1 aligns across 7 bases. Germline V gene data show CDR1 as SGHRS and CDR2 as YFSETQ. J gave up 6 bases and V 4 bases, and 3 bases lay outside the gene matches. The CDR3 spans 13 residues. CDR3 nucleotides: TGCGCCAGCAGCGACAGGGTGCATGAAAAACTGTTTTTT. Protein product: CASSDRVHEKLFF. Filled out from reference TRBV5-1 and TRBJ1-4, the complete variable domain reads KAGVTQTPRYLIKTRGQQVTLSCSPISGHRSVSWYQQTPGQGLQFLFEYFSETQRNKGNFPGRFSGRQFSNSRSEMNVSTLELGDSALYLCASSDRVHEKLFFGSGTQLSVL.